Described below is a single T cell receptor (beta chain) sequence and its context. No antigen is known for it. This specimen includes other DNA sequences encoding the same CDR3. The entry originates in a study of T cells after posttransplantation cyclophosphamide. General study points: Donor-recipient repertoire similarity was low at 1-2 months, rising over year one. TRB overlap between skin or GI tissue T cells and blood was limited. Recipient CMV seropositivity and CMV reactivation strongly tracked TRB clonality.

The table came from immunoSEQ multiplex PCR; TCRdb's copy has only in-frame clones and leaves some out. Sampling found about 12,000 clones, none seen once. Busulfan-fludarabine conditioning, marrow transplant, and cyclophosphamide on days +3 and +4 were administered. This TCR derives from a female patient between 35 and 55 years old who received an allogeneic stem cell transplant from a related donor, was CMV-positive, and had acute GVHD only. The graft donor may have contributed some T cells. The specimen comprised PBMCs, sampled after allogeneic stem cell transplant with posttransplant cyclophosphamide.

The CDR3 nucleotides read TGTGCCTGGAGTGTACTCCAATTTAGTAAGCAGTTCTTC. Its translation: CAWSVLQFSKQFF. The V gene is TRBV30, the J gene TRBJ2-1, with no clear D. Trimming stripped 0 bases from V and 11 bases from J, with 14 bases between. The CDR3 sequence is 13 residues long. Germline CDR1 GTSNPN, CDR2 SVGIG (reference sequence). Looking up the rest from reference TRBV30 and TRBJ2-1 gives the full variable domain: SQTIHQWPATLVQPVGSPLSLECTVEGTSNPNLYWYRQAAGRGLQLLFYSVGIGQISSEVPQNLSASRPQDRQFILSSKKLLLSDSGFYLCAWSVLQFSKQFFGPGTRLTVL.